The following is a T cell receptor beta chain sequence with its context. The V segment lost 5 bases and the J segment 4 bases; nucleotides outside the gene matches: 9. The CDR3 has 15 residues. CDR1 MNHEY and CDR2 SMNVEV come from the germline V gene (reference sequence). This sample was included in a study of shared clonotypes between healthy human individuals. The repertoire was sequenced with immunoSEQ multiplex PCR; TCRdb's copy has only in-frame clones and lacks some. This sample has around 180,000 clones, with approximately 92% found just once. The receptor was derived from a woman aged 30 to 39 in good health. The sequenced material came from naive CD4+ T cells sorted from blood. Subset in this sample: CD45RA+ positively selected. The V and J genes are TRBV27 and TRBJ2-7; the match to TRBD1 covers 9 bases. CDR3 bases: TGTGCCAGCAGTCCTTACGACAGGGGGGCTTACGAGCAGTACTTC. It yields the protein CASSPYDRGAYEQYF.